This TCR beta chain was recovered during a study of T cell repertoires in aging, cancer and after chemotherapy. Looking at the study overall: Glioblastoma patients receiving temozolomide-based therapy gave paired samples before and after chemotherapy.

This clonotype is categorized as medium-sized. The target antigen is unknown. With V trimmed by 5 bases and J by 6 bases, 7 bases remained unmatched. Germline values: CDR1 MDHEN, CDR2 SYDVKM. This CDR3 comprises 14 residues. Rearranged V-D-J TRB sequences were amplified with a mixed TRB-A/B primer pool. TCRdb itself ran the multiplex PCR reads through MiXCR, one entry per CDR3 protein. Here the sample spans approximately 2,900 distinct CDR3 sequences, 20% being singletons. Peripheral blood genomic DNA, not sorted cells or RNA, was the template. Study outcomes and limitations: Rebound thymic output was suggested by rising median generation probability during chemotherapy in each cancer cohort. Healthy donors lost TCR diversity with age mainly through richness, cancer patients through richness and evenness. Age-matched healthy donors had significantly more diverse, less clonal blood TCR repertoires than untreated cancer patients.

The sequenced sample consisted of blood. The TCR originated in a human donor with a solid tumor. The rearrangement links TRBV28 to TRBJ2-3; TRBD2 agrees at 8 bases. The CDR3 DNA reads TGTGCCAGCAGTCGAGCGGGGGCAGGGGATACGCAGTATTTT. This sequence encodes CASSRAGAGDTQYF. Variable domain in full (rest from reference TRBV28 and TRBJ2-3): DVKVTQSSRYLVKRTGEKVFLECVQDMDHENMFWYRQDPGLGLRLIYFSYDVKMKEKGDIPEGYSVSREKKERFSLILESASTNQTSMYLCASSRAGAGDTQYFGPGTRLTVL.